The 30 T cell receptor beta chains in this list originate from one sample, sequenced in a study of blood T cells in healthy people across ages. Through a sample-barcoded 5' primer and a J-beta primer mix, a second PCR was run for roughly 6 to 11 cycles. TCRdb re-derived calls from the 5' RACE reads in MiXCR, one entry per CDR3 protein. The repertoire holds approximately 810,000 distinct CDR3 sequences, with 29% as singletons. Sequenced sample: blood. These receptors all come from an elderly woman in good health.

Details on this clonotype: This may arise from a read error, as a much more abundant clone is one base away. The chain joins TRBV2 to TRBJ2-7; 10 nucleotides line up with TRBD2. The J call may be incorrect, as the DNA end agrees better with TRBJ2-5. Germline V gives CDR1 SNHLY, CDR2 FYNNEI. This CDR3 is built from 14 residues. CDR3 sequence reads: CASISGGRQKTQYF. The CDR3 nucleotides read TGTGCCAGCATTAGCGGGGGGAGGCAAAAGACCCAGTACTTC.

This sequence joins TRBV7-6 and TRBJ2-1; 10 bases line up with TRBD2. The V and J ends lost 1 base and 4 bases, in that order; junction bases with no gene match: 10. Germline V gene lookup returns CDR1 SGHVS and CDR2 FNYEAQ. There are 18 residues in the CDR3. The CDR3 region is CASSLEGWSSGGYNEQFF. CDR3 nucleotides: TGTGCCAGCAGCTTAGAAGGATGGAGTAGCGGGGGGTACAATGAGCAGTTCTTC. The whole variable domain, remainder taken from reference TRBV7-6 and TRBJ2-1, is GAGVSQSPRYKVTKRGQDVALRCDPISGHVSLYWYRQALGQGPEFLTYFNYEAQQDKSGLPNDRFSAERPEGSISTLTIQRTEQRDSAMYRCASSLEGWSSGGYNEQFFGPGTRLTVL.

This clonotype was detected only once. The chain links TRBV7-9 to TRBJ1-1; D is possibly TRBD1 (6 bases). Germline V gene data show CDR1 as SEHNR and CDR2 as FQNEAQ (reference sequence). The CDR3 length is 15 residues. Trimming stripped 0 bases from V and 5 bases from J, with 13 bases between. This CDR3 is CASSLAQWGLTEAFF. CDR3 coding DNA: TGTGCCAGCAGCTTAGCGCAATGGGGGCTTACTGAAGCTTTCTTT.

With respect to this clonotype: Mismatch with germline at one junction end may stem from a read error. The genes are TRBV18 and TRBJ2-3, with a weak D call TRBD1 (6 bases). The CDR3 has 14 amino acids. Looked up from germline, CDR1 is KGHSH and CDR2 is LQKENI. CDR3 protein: CASSRGTRLDAQYF. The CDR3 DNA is TGTGCCAGCTCACGGGGGACACGCCTAGATGCGCAGTATTTT.

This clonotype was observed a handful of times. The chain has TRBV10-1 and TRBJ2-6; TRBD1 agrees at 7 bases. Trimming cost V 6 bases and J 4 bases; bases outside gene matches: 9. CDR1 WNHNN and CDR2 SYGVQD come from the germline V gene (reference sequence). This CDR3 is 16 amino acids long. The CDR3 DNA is TGCGCCAGCAGCACCAAAACAGGGGTCGGGGCCAACGTCCTGACTTTC. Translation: CASSTKTGVGANVLTF.

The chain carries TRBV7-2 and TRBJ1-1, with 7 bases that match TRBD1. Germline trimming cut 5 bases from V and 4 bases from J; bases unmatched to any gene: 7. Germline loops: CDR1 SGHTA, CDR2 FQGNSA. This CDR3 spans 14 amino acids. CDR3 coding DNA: TGTGCCAGCAGCCTCGTGGGGACAGCCACTGAAGCTTTCTTT. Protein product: CASSLVGTATEAFF. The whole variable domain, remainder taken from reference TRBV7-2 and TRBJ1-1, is GAGVSQSPSNKVTEKGKDVELRCDPISGHTALYWYRQSLGQGLEFLIYFQGNSAPDKSGLPSDRFSAERTGGSVSTLTIQRTQQEDSAVYLCASSLVGTATEAFFGQGTRLTVV.

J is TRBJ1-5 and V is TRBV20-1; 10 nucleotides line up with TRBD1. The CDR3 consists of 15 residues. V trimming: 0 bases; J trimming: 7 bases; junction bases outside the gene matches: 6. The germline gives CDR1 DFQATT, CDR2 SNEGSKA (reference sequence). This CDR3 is CSAREGQGTGQPQHF. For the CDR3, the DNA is TGCAGTGCTAGAGAGGGACAGGGGACGGGACAGCCCCAGCATTTT.

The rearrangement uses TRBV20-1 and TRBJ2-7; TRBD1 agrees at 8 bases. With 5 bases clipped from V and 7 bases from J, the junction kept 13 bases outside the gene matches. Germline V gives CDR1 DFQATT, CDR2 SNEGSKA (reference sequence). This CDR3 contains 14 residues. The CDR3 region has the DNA TGCAGTGCTGATGACAGGGGTACCTACAATGAGCAGTACTTC. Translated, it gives CSADDRGTYNEQYF.

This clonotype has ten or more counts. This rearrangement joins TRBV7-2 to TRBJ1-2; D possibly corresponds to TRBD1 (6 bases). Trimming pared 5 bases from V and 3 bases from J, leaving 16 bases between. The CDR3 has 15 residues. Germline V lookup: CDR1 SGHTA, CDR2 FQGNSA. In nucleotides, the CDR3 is TGTGCCAGCAGCCCAGGCGGGGGGCAAGACTATGGCTACACCTTC. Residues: CASSPGGGQDYGYTF. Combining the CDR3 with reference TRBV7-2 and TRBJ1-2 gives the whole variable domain GAGVSQSPSNKVTEKGKDVELRCDPISGHTALYWYRQSLGQGLEFLIYFQGNSAPDKSGLPSDRFSAERTGGSVSTLTIQRTQQEDSAVYLCASSPGGGQDYGYTFGSGTRLTVV.

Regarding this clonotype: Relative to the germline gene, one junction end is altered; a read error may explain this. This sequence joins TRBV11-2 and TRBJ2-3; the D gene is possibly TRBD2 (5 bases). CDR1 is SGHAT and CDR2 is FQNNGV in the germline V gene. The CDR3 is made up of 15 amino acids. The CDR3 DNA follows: TGCGCCAGCAGCCAAGACGGGGTAGTTACAGATACGCAGTATTTT. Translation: CASSQDGVVTDTQYF.

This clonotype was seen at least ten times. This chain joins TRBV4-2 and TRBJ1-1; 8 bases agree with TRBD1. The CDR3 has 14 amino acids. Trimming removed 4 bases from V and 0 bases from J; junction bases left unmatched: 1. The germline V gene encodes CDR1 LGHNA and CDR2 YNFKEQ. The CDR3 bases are TGTGCCAGCAGCCGACAGGGGATGAACACTGAAGCTTTCTTT. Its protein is CASSRQGMNTEAFF.

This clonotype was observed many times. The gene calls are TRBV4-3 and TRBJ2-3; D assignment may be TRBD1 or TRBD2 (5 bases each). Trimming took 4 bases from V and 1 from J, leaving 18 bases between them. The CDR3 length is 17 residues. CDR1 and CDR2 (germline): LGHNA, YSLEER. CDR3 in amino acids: CASSRAVQGGGTDTQYF. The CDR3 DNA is TGCGCCAGCAGCCGAGCGGTGCAGGGCGGTGGCACAGATACGCAGTATTTT.

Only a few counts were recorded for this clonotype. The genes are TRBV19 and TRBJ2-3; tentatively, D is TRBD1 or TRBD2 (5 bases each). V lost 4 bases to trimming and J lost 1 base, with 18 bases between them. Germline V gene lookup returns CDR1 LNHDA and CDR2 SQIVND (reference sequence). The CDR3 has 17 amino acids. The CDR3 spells CASSTPQGAVGTDTQYF. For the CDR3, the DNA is TGTGCCAGTAGTACCCCCCAGGGAGCGGTGGGCACAGATACGCAGTATTTT.

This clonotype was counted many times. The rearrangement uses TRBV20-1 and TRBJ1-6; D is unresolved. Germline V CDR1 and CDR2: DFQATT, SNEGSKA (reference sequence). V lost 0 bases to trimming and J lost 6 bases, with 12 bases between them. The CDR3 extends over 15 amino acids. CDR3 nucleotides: TGCAGTGCTAGAGAGGTCAGCCGTACTAATTCACCCCTCCACTTT. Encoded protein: CSAREVSRTNSPLHF.

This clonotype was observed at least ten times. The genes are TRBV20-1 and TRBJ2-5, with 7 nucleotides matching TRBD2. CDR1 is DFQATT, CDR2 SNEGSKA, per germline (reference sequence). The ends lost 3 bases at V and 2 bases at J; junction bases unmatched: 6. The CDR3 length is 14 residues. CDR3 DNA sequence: TGCAGTGCTAGCCTAGCGGACCCACAAGAGACCCAGTACTTC. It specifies CSASLADPQETQYF.

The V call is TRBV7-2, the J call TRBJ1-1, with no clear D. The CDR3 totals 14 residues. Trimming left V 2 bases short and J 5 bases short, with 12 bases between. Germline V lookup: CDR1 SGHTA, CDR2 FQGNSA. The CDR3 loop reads CASSLSGNPTEAFF. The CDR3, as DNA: TGTGCCAGCAGCTTATCAGGCAACCCGACTGAAGCTTTCTTT.

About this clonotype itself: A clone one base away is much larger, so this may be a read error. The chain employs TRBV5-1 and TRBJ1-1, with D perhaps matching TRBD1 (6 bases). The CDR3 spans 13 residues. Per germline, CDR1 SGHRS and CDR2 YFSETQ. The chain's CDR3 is CASSRGVNTETFF. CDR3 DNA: TGCGCCAGCAGCAGGGGGGTGAACACTGAAACTTTCTTT.

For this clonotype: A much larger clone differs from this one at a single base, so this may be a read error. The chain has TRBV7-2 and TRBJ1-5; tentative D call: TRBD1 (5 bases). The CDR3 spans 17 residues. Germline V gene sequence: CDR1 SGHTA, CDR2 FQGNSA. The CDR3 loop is CVSSLEGSDRGTQPQHF. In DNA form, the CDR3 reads TGTGTCAGCAGCTTAGAGGGGAGTGACAGAGGGACTCAGCCCCAGCATTTT. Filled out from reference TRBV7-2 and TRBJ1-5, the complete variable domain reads GAGVSQSPSNKVTEKGKDVELRCDPISGHTALYWYRQSLGQGLEFLIYFQGNSAPDKSGLPSDRFSAERTGGSVSTLTIQRTQQEDSAVYLCVSSLEGSDRGTQPQHFGDGTRLSIL.

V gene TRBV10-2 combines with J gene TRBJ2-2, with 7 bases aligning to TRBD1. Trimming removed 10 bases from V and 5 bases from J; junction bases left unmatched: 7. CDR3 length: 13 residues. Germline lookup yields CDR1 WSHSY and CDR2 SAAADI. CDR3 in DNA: TGCGCCACTCGGGACAGAAAAACCGGGGAGCTGTTTTTT. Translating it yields CATRDRKTGELFF.

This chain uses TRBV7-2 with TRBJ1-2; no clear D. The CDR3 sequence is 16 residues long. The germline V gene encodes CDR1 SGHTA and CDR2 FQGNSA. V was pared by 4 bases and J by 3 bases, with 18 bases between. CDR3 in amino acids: CASSWPRAGIDYGYTF. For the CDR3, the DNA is TGTGCCAGCAGCTGGCCCCGGGCGGGGATAGACTATGGCTACACCTTC.

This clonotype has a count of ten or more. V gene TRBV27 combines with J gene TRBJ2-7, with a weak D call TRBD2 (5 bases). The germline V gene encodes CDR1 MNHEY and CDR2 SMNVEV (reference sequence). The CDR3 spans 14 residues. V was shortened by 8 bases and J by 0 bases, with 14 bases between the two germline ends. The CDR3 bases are TGTGCCAGCCGAATGACCCGGGGCTCCTACGAGCAGTACTTC. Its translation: CASRMTRGSYEQYF.

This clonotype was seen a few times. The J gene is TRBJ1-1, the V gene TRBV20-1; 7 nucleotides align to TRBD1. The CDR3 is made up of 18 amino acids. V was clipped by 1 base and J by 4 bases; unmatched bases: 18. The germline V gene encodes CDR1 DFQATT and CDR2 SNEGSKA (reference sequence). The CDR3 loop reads CSARGQGRFRGRITEAFF. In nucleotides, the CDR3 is TGCAGTGCTAGAGGACAGGGCCGGTTCAGAGGGCGGATCACTGAAGCTTTCTTT.

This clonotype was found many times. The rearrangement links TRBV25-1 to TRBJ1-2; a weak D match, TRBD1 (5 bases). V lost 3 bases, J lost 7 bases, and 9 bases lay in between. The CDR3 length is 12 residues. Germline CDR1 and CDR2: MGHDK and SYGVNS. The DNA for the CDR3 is TGTGCCAGCAGTGACAGGGAAACTGGCTACACCTTC. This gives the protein CASSDRETGYTF.

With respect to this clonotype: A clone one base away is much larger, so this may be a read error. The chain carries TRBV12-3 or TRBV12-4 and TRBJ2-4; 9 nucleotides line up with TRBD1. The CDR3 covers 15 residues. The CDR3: CANSLGTGRDNIQYF. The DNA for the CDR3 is TGTGCCAACAGTTTAGGGACAGGGAGAGATAACATTCAGTACTTC.

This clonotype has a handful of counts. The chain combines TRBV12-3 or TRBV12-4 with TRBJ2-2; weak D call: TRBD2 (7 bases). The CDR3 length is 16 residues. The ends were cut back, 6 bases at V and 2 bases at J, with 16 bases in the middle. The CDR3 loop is CASSRLGGGNTGELFF. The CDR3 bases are TGTGCCAGCAGCCGATTAGGGGGGGGAAACACCGGGGAGCTGTTTTTT.

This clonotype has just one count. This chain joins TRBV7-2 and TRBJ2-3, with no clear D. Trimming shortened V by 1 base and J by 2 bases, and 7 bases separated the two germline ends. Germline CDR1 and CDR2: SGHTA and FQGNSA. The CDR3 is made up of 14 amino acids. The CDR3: CASSLDAATDTQYF. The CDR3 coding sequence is TGTGCCAGCAGCTTAGATGCCGCCACAGATACGCAGTATTTT.

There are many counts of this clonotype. The CDR3: CASSIRSGVGIDTQYF. The DNA of the CDR3 is TGTGCCAGCAGTATCCGTAGCGGGGTCGGTATAGATACGCAGTATTTT. The J gene is TRBJ2-3, the V gene TRBV6-6, with 8 bases aligning to TRBD2. The CDR3 covers 16 residues. V was pared by 5 bases and J by 5 bases, with 12 bases of the junction left unmatched. The germline CDR1 and CDR2 sequences are MNHNY and SVGAGI (reference sequence).

The CDR3 loop reads CASSLTTKDLANYGYTF. The CDR3 DNA sequence: TGTGCCAGCAGCCTAACTACTAAGGATTTGGCTAACTATGGCTACACCTTC. The chain carries TRBV13 and TRBJ1-2, with D unresolved. Trimming removed 5 bases from V and 0 bases from J, with 19 bases in between. CDR3 length equals 17 residues. CDR1 and CDR2 (germline): PRHDT, FYEKMQ (reference sequence).

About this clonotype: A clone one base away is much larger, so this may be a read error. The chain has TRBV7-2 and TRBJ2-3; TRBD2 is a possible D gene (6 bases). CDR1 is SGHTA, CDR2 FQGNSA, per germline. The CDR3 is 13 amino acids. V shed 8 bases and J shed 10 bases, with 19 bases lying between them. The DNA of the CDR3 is TGTGCCAGCGGCCAAGGGACTGCCCAGGCGCAGTATTTT. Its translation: CASGQGTAQAQYF.

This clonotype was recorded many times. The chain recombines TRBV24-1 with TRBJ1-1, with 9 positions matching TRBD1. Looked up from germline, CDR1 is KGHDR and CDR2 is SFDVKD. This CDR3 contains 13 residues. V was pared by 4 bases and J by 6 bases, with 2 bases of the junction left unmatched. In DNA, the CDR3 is TGTGCCACCAGTGAACGGGACAGGGCTGAAGCTTTCTTT. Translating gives CATSERDRAEAFF.